This is a list of T cell receptor beta chains from one sample in a study of blood T cell repertoires in COVID-19. Only in-frame clones appear in the TCRdb table, and some are missing; sequencing was by immunoSEQ multiplex PCR. The sample comprises 150,000 to 200,000 clones, more than 75% of which are singletons, and roughly 6% rests with the top ten. The sample comprised peripheral blood. The receptors originated from a man aged 35 to 55 with active or convalescent COVID-19. Each CDR3 is given with its conserved first and last residue. D genes are given only for firm matches. The size entry is marked missing in some rows and otherwise reads once, few, many or a size class.

.,TRBD1,TRBJ1-5,TRBV19,CASSTDRGLQPQHF,TGTGCCAGTAGCACGGACAGGGGGCTTCAGCCCCAGCATTTT
.,TRBD2,TRBJ2-7,TRBV2,CANEGASGRWNEQYF,TGTGCCAACGAAGGAGCTAGCGGGAGATGGAACGAGCAGTACTTC
.,TRBD2,TRBJ2-5,TRBV3-1/TRBV3-2,CASSQLAVQETQYF,TGTGCCAGCAGCCAACTAGCGGTCCAAGAGACCCAGTACTTC
.,TRBD1,TRBJ2-1,TRBV6-1,CASSEGGTASYNEQFF,TGTGCCAGCAGTGAAGGGGGGACAGCATCCTACAATGAGCAGTTCTTC
.,.,TRBJ1-2,TRBV19,CASSPRGGALTF,TGTGCCAGTAGTCCCCGGGGGGGGGCTTTAACCTTC
.,.,TRBJ2-2,TRBV2,CASSEQGLNTGELFF,TGTGCCAGCAGTGAGCAGGGATTGAACACCGGGGAGCTGTTTTTT
.,TRBD2,TRBJ2-3,TRBV5-1,CASSSHSAGGPGDTQYF,TGCGCCAGCAGCTCCCACTCGGCGGGAGGGCCAGGTGATACGCAGTATTTT
once,.,TRBJ1-3,TRBV15,CATRQGSGNTIYF,TGTGCCACCAGACAGGGCTCTGGAAACACCATATATTTT
.,TRBD2,TRBJ2-1,TRBV27,CASSLGRRGRTGVTYNEQFF,TGTGCCAGCAGTTTAGGTCGGCGGGGGAGGACGGGAGTGACCTACAATGAGCAGTTCTTC
few,.,TRBJ2-7,TRBV19,CASSIDGTPDKYF,TGTGCCAGTAGTATAGATGGGACACCTGACAAGTACTTC
.,.,TRBJ1-1,TRBV29-1,CSVEKKAGAPVCTEAFF,TGCAGCGTTGAGAAGAAGGCGGGGGCCCCTGTATGTACTGAAGCTTTCTTT
.,.,TRBJ2-7,TRBV2,CASIFRGANYEQYF,TGTGCCAGCATTTTCCGGGGGGCCAACTACGAGCAGTACTTC
.,TRBD2,TRBJ2-3,TRBV7-9,CASSQWTSGSTDTQYF,TGTGCCAGCAGCCAGTGGACTAGCGGCAGCACAGATACGCAGTATTTT
.,.,TRBJ1-1,TRBV2,CASSDIRGIKAFF,TGTGCCAGCAGTGATATTAGGGGGATAAAAGCTTTCTTT
.,.,TRBJ1-1,TRBV7-2,CASSPVPGHINTEAFF,TGTGCCAGCAGCCCCGTGCCGGGACACATAAACACTGAAGCTTTCTTT
once,.,TRBJ2-5,TRBV30,CAWTGDGEKETQYF,TGTGCCTGGACGGGGGACGGAGAAAAAGAGACCCAGTACTTC
few,.,TRBJ1-6,TRBV28,CASSLSGGLGSPLHF,TGTGCCAGCAGTTTATCCGGGGGGCTGGGATCACCCCTCCACTTT
.,.,TRBJ2-3,TRBV7-2,CASSDRIFTDTQYF,TGTGCCAGCAGTGACAGGATTTTCACAGATACGCAGTATTTT
.,.,TRBJ1-6,TRBV15,CATSPRRGGGGSPLHF,TGTGCCACCAGTCCCCGGAGGGGGGGAGGAGGGTCACCCCTCCACTTT
.,TRBD1,TRBJ1-2,TRBV15,CATSRDGQGNYGYTF,TGTGCCACCAGCAGAGACGGACAGGGTAACTATGGCTACACCTTC
.,TRBD1,TRBJ1-2,TRBV5-1,CASSPGTGAPIYGYTF,TGCGCCAGCAGCCCCGGGACAGGGGCCCCTATCTATGGCTACACCTTC
.,TRBD2,TRBJ2-1,TRBV29-1,CSVYQPGLALNEQFF,TGCAGCGTTTACCAACCGGGACTAGCGCTCAATGAGCAGTTCTTC
.,.,TRBJ2-3,TRBV6-6,CASSYPFADTQYF,TGTGCCAGCAGTTATCCATTTGCAGATACGCAGTATTTT